This T cell receptor beta chain was identified during a study of cytomegalovirus exposure and HLA in healthy donors. Overall study results and limits: Some highly shared sequence variants likely arose as a pipeline artifact. Overall, around 160 TCR beta chains were annotated as cytomegalovirus-associated.

A multiplex PCR was run with 60 Vbeta primers and 13 Jbeta primers. Some clones are missing from TCRdb's copy, which holds only in-frame ones; the method was immunoSEQ multiplex PCR. The sample has roughly 180,000 clones, over 80% seen once; the top ten hold 1.3% to 1.5%. The CDR3 runs 14 residues. Germline V CDR1 and CDR2: SNHLY, FYNNEI. V lost 6 bases and J lost 4; bases outside the gene matches: 4. This clone was found a few times. What it recognizes is unknown. The chain recombines TRBV2 with TRBJ2-2; TRBD1 matches 8 bases. The receptor was isolated from a girl aged 5-17 years in good health and CMV-seropositive. The sample taken for sequencing was PBMCs. The CDR3 coding sequence is TGTGCCAGCAGGACGGACAGGGCCACCGGGGAGCTGTTTTTT. The encoded protein is CASRTDRATGELFF.